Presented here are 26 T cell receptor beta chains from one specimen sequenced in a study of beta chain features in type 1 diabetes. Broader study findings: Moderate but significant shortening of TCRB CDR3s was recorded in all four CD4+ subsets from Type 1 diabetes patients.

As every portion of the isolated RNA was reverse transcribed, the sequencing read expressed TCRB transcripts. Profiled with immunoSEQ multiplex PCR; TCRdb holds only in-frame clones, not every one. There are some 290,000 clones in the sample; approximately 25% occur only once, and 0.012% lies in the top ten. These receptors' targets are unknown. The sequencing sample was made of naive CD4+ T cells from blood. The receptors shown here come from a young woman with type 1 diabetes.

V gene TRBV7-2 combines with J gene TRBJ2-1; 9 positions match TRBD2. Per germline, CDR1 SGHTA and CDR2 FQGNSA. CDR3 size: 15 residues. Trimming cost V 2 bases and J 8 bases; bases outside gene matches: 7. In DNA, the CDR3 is TGTGCCAGCAGCTTATTCGCACTAGCGGGCGATGAGCAGTTCTTC. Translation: CASSLFALAGDEQFF.

The chain's CDR3 is CASSYKREYNEQFF. The CDR3 DNA reads TGCGCCAGCAGCTATAAGCGGGAGTACAATGAGCAGTTCTTC. The rearrangement uses TRBV5-1 and TRBJ2-1; TRBD2 aligns across 8 bases. Looked up from germline, CDR1 is SGHRS and CDR2 is YFSETQ. The CDR3 is 14 residues long. V was pared by 3 bases and J by 4 bases, with 3 bases of the junction left unmatched.

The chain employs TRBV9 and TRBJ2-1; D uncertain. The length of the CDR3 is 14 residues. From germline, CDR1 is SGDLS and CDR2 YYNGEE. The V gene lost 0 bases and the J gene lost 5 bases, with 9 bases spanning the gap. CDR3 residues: CASSVALYDNEQFF. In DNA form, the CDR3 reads TGTGCCAGCAGCGTAGCACTCTATGACAATGAGCAGTTCTTC.

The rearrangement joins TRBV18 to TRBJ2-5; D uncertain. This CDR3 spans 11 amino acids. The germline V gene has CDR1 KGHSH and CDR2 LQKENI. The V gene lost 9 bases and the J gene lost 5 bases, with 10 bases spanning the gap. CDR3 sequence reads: CASLNAETQYF. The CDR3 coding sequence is TGTGCCAGTTTAAACGCGGAGACCCAGTACTTC.

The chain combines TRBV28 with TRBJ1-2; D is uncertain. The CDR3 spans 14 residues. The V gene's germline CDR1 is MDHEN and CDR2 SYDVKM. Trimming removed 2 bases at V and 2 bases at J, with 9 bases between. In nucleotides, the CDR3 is TGTGCCAGCAGTTTAACCCAGAACAACTATGGCTACACCTTC. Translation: CASSLTQNNYGYTF.

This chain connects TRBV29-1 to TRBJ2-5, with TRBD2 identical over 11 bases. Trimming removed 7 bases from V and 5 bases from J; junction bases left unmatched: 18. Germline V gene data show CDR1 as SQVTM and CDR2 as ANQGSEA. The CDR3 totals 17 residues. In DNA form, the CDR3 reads TGCAGCGCCCCCGGAGTTAGCGGGAGGGAGCGGGGCGAGACCCAGTACTTC. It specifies CSAPGVSGRERGETQYF.

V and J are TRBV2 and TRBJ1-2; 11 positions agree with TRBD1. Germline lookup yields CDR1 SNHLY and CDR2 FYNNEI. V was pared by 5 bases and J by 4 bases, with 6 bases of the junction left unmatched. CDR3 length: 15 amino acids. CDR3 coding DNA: TGTGCCAGCAGTACCGGGACAGGGGGGGGCTATGGCTACACCTTC. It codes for CASSTGTGGGYGYTF.

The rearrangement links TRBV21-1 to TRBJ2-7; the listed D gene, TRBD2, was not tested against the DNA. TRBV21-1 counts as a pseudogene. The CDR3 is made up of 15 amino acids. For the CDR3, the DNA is TGTGCCAGCAGCAAAGGAGGAGGGAGGACCTACGAGCAGTACTTC. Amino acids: CASSKGGGRTYEQYF.

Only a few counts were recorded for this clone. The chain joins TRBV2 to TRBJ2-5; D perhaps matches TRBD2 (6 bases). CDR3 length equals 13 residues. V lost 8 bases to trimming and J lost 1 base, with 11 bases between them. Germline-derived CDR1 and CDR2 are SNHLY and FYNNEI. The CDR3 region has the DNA TGTGCCAGCTCATGGGGAGGCCAAGAGACCCAGTACTTC. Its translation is CASSWGGQETQYF. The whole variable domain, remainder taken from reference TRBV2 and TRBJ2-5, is EPEVTQTPSHQVTQMGQEVILRCVPISNHLYFYWYRQILGQKVEFLVSFYNNEISEKSEIFDDQFSVERPDGSNFTLKIRSTKLEDSAMYFCASSWGGQETQYFGPGTRLLVL.

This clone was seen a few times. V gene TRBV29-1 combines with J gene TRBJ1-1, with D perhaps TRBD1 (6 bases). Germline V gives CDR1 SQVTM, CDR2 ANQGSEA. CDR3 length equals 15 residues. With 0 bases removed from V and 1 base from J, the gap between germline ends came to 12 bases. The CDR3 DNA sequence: TGCAGCGTTGAAGAGTGGCGGGGGCCGAACACTGAAGCTTTCTTT. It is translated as CSVEEWRGPNTEAFF.

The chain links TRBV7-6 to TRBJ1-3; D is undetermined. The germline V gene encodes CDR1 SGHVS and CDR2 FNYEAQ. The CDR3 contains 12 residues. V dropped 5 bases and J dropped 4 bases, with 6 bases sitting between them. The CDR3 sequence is CASSAQGNTIYF. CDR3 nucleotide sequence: TGTGCCAGCAGCGCCCAGGGAAACACCATATATTTT.

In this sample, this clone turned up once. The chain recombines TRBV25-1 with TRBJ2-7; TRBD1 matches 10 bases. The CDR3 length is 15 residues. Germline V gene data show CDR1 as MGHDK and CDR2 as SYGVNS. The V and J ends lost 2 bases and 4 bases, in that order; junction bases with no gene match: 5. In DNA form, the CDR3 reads TGTGCCAGCAGTGAAAACGGACAGGGGGAGTACGAGCAGTACTTC. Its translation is CASSENGQGEYEQYF.

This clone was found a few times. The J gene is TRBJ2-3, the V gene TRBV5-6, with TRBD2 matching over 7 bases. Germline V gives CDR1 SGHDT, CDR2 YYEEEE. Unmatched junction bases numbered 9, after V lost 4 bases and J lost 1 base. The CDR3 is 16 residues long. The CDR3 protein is CASSPFPAGGTDTQYF. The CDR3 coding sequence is TGTGCCAGCAGCCCGTTTCCGGCGGGAGGCACAGATACGCAGTATTTT.

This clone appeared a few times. CDR3 DNA: TGCGCCAGCAGGAGGAGTGACAATGAGCAGTTCTTC. Amino acid sequence: CASRRSDNEQFF. The genes are TRBV5-1 and TRBJ2-1, with D uncertain. The CDR3 is made up of 12 amino acids. The V end lost 5 bases, the J end lost 5 bases, and 8 bases lay between the germline ends. Germline V gene sequence: CDR1 SGHRS, CDR2 YFSETQ.

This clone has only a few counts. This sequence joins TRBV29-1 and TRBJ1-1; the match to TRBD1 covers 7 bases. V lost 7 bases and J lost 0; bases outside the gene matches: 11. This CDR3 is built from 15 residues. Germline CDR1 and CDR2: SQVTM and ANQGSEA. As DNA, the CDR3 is TGCAGCGCCATGCCCGGACAGGCCCTGAACACTGAAGCTTTCTTT. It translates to CSAMPGQALNTEAFF.

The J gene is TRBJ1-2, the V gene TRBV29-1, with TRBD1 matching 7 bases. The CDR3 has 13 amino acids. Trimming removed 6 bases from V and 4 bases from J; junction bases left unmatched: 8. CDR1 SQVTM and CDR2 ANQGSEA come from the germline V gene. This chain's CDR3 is CSVEGQKGYGYTF. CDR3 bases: TGCAGCGTAGAGGGACAGAAAGGCTATGGCTACACCTTC.

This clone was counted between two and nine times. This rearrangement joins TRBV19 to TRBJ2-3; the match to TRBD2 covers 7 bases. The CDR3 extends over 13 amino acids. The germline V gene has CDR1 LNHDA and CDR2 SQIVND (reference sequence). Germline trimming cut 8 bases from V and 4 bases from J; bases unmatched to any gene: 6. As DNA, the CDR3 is TGTGCCAGTGGGGAGCGGGAAGCAGATACGCAGTATTTT. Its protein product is CASGEREADTQYF.

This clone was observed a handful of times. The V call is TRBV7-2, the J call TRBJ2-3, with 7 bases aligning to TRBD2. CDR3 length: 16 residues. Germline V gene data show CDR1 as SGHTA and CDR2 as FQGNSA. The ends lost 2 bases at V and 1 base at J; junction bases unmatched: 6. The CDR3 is CASSLTSLAGTDTQYF. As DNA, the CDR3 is TGTGCCAGCAGCTTAACCTCGCTAGCGGGCACAGATACGCAGTATTTT.

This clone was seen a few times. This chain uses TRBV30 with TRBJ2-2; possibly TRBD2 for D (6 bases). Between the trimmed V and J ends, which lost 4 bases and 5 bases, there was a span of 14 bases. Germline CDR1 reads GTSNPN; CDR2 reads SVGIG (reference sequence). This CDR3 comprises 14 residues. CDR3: CAWIKTRKTGELFF. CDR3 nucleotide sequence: TGTGCCTGGATCAAGACTAGAAAAACCGGGGAGCTGTTTTTT.

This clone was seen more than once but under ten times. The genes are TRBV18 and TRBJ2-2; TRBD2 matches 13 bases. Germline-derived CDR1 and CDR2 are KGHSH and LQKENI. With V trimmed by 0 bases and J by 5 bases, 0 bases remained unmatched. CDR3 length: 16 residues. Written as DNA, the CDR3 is TGTGCCAGCTCACCACCGGGACTAGCGGGGACCGGGGAGCTGTTTTTT. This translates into CASSPPGLAGTGELFF.

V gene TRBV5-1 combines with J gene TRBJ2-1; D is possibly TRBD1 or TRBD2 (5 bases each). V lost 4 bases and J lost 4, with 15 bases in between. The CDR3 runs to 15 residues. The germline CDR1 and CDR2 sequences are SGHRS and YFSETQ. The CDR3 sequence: CASSLGTDLYNEQFF. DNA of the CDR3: TGCGCCAGCAGCCTGGGGACGGACTTATACAATGAGCAGTTCTTC. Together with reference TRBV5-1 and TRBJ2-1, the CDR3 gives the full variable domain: KAGVTQTPRYLIKTRGQQVTLSCSPISGHRSVSWYQQTPGQGLQFLFEYFSETQRNKGNFPGRFSGRQFSNSRSEMNVSTLELGDSALYLCASSLGTDLYNEQFFGPGTRLTVL.

CDR3 nucleotide sequence: TGCGCCAGCAGCTTGGGGGCGGGACGCCCCTACGAGCAGTACTTC. Translating it yields CASSLGAGRPYEQYF. The chain is built from TRBV5-1 and TRBJ2-7, with D possibly matching TRBD2 (6 bases). Germline V gives CDR1 SGHRS, CDR2 YFSETQ. The V end was cut by 0 bases, the J end by 2 bases, with 12 bases between. The CDR3 is made up of 15 amino acids.

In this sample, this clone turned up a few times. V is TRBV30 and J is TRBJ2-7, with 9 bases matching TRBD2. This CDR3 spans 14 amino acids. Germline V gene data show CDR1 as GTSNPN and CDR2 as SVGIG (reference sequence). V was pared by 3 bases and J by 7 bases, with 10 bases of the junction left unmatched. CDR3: CAWRGSGLAREQYF. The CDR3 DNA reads TGTGCCTGGAGGGGATCCGGACTAGCGCGAGAGCAGTACTTC.

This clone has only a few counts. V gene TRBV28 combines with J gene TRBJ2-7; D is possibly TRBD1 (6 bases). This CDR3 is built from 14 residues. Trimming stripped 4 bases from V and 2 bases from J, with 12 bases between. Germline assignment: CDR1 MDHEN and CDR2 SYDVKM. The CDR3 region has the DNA TGTGCCAGCAGTTCGGCAGGGGAACCCTACGAGCAGTACTTC. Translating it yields CASSSAGEPYEQYF.

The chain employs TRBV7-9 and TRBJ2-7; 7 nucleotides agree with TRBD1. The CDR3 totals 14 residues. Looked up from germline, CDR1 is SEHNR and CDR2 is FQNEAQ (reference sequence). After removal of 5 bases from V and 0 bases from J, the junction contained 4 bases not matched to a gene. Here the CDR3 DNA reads TGTGCCAGCAGCGTACAGGGGATCTCCTACGAGCAGTACTTC. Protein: CASSVQGISYEQYF.

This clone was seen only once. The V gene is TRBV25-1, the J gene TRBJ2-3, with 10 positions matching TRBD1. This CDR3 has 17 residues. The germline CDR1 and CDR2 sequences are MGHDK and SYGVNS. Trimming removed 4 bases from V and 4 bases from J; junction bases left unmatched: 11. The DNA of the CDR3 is TGTGCCAGCAGTGCCCATGGGGGACAGGGGATCGCAGATACGCAGTATTTT. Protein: CASSAHGGQGIADTQYF.